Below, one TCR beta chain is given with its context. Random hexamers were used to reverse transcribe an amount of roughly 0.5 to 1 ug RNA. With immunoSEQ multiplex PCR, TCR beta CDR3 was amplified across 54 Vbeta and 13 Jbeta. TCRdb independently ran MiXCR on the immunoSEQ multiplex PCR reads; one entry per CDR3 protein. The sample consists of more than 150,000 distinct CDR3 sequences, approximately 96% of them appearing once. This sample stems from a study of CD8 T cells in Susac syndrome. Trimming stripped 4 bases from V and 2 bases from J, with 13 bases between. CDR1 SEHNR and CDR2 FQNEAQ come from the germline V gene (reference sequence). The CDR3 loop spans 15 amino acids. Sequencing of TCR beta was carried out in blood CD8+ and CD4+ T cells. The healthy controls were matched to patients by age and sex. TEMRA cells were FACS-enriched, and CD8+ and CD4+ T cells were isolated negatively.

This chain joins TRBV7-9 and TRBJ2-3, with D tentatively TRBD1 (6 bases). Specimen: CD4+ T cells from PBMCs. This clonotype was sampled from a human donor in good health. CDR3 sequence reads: CASSSRTVSTDTQYF. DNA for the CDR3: TGTGCCAGCAGCTCCCGGACAGTCTCCACAGATACGCAGTATTTT. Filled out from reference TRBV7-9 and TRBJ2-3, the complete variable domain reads DTGVSQNPRHKITKRGQNVTFRCDPISEHNRLYWYRQTLGQGPEFLTYFQNEAQLEKSRLLSDRFSAERPKGSFSTLEIQRTEQGDSAMYLCASSSRTVSTDTQYFGPGTRLTVL.